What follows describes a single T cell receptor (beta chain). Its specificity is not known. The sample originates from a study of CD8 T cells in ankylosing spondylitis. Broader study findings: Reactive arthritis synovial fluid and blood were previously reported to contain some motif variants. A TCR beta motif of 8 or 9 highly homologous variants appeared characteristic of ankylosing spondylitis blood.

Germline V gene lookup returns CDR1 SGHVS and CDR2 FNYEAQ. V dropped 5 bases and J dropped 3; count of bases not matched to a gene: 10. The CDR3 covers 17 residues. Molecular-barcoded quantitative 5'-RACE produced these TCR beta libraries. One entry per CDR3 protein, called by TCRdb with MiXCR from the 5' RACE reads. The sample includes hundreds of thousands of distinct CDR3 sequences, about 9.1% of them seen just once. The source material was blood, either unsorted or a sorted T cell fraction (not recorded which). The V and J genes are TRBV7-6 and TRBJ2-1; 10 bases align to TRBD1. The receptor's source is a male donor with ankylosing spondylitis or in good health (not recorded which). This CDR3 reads CASSPLGTGDFYNEQFF. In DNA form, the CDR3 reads TGTGCCAGCAGCCCGCTAGGGACAGGGGATTTCTACAATGAGCAGTTCTTC.